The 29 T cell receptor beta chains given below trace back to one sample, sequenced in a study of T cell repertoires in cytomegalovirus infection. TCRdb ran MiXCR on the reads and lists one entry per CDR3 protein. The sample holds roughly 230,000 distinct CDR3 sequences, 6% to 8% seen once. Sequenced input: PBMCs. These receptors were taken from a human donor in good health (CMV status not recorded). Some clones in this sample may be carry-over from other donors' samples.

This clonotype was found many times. The CDR3 is CASSFSAVRSRNTGELFF. CDR3 nucleotide sequence: TGTGCCAGCAGTTTCTCAGCCGTTCGTAGTCGTAACACCGGGGAGCTGTTTTTT. The chain links TRBV28 to TRBJ2-2; D gene uncertain. V gave up 3 bases and J gave up 2 bases, with 19 bases separating them. This CDR3 has 18 residues. Germline V lookup: CDR1 MDHEN, CDR2 SYDVKM.

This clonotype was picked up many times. In DNA form, the CDR3 reads TGTGCCAGCAGCCTTCGGACTAGCGGGTTACAAGAGACCCAGTACTTC. Translated: CASSLRTSGLQETQYF. The chain combines TRBV5-6 with TRBJ2-5, with TRBD2 identical over 11 bases. J lost 2 bases, V lost 4 bases, and 7 bases had no gene match. Germline assignment: CDR1 SGHDT and CDR2 YYEEEE. This CDR3 contains 16 residues.

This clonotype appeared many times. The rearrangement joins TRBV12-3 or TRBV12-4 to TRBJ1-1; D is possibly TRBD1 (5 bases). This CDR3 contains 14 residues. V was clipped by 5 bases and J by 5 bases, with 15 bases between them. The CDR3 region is CASSRVHGGTEAFF. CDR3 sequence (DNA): TGTGCCAGCAGTCGGGTCCATGGGGGGACTGAAGCTTTCTTT.

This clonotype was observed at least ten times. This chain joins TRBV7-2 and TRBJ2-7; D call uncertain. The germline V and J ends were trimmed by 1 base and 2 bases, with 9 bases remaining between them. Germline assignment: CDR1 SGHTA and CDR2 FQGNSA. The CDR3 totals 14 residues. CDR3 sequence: CASSLVGRTYEQYF. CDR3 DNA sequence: TGTGCCAGCAGCTTAGTGGGCAGAACCTACGAGCAGTACTTC.

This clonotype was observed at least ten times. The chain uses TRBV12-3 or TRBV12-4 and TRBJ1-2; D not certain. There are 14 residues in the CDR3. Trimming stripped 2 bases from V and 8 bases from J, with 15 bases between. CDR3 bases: TGTGCCAGCAGTTTATTCGGGTCTGGCGAAGGCTACACCTTC. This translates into CASSLFGSGEGYTF.

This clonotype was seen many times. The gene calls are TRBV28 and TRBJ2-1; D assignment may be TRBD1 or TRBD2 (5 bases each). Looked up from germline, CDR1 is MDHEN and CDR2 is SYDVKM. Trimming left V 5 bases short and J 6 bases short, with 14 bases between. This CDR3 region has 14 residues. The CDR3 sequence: CASSKFSGGNEQFF. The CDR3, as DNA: TGTGCCAGCAGTAAATTTAGTGGGGGCAATGAGCAGTTCTTC.

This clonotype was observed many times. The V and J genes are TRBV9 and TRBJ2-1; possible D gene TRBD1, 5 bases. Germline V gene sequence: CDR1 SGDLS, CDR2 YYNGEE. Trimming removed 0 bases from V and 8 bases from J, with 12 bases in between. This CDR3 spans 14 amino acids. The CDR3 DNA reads TGTGCCAGCAGCGTAGATAACAGGTTAGATGAGCAGTTCTTC. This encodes CASSVDNRLDEQFF.

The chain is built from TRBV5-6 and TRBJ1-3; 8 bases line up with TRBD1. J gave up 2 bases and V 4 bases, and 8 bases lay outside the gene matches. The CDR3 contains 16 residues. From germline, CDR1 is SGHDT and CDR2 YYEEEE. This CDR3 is CASSPRGRSTGNTIYF. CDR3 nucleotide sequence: TGTGCCAGCAGCCCCAGGGGGCGGTCAACTGGAAACACCATATATTTT.

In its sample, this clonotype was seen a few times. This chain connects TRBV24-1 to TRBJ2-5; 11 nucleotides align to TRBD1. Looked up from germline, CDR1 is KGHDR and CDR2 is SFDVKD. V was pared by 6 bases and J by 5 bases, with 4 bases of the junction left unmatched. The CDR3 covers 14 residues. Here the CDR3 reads CATSPGTGGETQYF. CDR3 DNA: TGTGCCACCAGTCCCGGGACAGGGGGTGAGACCCAGTACTTC.

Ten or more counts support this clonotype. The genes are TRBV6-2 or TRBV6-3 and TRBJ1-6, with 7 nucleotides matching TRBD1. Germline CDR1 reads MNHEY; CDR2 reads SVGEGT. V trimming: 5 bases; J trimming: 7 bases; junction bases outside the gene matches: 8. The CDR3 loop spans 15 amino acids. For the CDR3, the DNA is TGTGCCAGCAGTGACGACAGGGCGAAGAATTCACCCCTCCACTTT. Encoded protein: CASSDDRAKNSPLHF.

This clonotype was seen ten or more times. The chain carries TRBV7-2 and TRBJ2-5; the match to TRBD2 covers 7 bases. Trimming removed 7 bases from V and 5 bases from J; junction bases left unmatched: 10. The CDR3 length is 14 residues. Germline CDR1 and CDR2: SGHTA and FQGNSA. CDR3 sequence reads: CASTRGLVRETQYF. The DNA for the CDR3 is TGTGCCAGCACCAGAGGACTAGTTCGGGAGACCCAGTACTTC.

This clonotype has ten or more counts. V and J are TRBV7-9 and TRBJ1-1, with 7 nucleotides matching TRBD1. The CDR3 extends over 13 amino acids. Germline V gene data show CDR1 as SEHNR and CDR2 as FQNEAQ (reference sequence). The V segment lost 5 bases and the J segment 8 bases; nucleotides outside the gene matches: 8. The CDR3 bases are TGTGCCAGCAGCACTCCGGACAGGCGCGAAGCTTTCTTT. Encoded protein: CASSTPDRREAFF. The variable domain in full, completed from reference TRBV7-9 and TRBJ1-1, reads DTGVSQNPRHKITKRGQNVTFRCDPISEHNRLYWYRQTLGQGPEFLTYFQNEAQLEKSRLLSDRFSAERPKGSFSTLEIQRTEQGDSAMYLCASSTPDRREAFFGQGTRLTVV.

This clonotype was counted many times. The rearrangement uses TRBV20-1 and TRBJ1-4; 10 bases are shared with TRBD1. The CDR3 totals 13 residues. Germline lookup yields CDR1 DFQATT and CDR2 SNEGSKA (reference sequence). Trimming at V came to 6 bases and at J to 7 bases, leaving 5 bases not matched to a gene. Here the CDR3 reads CSAPGTGVEKLFF. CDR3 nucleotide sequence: TGCAGTGCCCCCGGGACAGGGGTTGAAAAACTGTTTTTT.

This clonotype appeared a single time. The DNA for the CDR3 is TGTGCCAGCAGCTTACCGGTACAGGGGGCCTACGAGCAGTACTTC. Translated, it gives CASSLPVQGAYEQYF. The chain carries TRBV5-4 and TRBJ2-7; TRBD1 aligns across 8 bases. The CDR3 is made up of 15 amino acids. CDR1 is SGHNT, CDR2 YYREEE, per germline (reference sequence). Trimming removed 2 bases from V and 2 bases from J; junction bases left unmatched: 6.

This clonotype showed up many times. This CDR3 reads CASSLTGLVYNEQFF. CDR3 DNA sequence: TGTGCCAGCAGCTTAACCGGGTTGGTTTACAATGAGCAGTTCTTC. V usage is TRBV7-2 and J usage is TRBJ2-1; the D is unclear. The CDR3 contains 15 residues. V lost 2 bases, J lost 4 bases, and 12 bases lay in between. Germline values: CDR1 SGHTA, CDR2 FQGNSA. Supplemented by reference TRBV7-2 and TRBJ2-1, the full variable domain reads GAGVSQSPSNKVTEKGKDVELRCDPISGHTALYWYRQSLGQGLEFLIYFQGNSAPDKSGLPSDRFSAERTGGSVSTLTIQRTQQEDSAVYLCASSLTGLVYNEQFFGPGTRLTVL.

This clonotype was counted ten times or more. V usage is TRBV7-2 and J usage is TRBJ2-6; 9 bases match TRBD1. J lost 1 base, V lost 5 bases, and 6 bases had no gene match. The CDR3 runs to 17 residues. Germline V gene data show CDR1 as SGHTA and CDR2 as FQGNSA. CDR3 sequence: CASSPGQGLSGANVLTF. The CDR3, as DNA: TGTGCCAGCAGCCCAGGACAGGGGCTATCTGGGGCCAACGTCCTGACTTTC.

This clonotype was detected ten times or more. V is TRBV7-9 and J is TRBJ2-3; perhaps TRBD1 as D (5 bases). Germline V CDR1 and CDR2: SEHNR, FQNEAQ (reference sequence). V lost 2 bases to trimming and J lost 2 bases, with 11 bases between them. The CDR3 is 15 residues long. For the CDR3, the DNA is TGTGCCAGCAGCTTATGGGTGGGGCCCACAGATACGCAGTATTTT. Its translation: CASSLWVGPTDTQYF.

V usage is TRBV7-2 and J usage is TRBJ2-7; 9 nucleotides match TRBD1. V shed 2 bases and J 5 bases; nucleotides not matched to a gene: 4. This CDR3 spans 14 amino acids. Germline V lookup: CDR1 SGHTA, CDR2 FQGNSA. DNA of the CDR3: TGTGCCAGCAGCTTAAGGGACAGGGTTCACGAGCAGTACTTC. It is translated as CASSLRDRVHEQYF.

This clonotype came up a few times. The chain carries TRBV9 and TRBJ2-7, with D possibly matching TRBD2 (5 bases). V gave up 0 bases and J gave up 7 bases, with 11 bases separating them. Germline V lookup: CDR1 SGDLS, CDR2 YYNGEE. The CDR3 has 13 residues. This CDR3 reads CASSVDVKREQYF. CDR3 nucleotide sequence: TGTGCCAGCAGCGTAGACGTTAAGCGGGAGCAGTACTTC.

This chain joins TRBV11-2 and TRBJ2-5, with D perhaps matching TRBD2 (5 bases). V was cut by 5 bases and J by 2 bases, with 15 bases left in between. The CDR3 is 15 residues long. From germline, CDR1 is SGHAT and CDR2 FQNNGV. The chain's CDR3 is CASSPLRSGQETQYF. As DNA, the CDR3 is TGTGCCAGCAGCCCCCTGAGGTCGGGGCAAGAGACCCAGTACTTC.

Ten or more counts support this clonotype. The CDR3 bases are TGCAGTGCTAGAGATACAGGAGCGGGGATAGAGACCCAGTACTTC. Its translation is CSARDTGAGIETQYF. The rearrangement uses TRBV20-1 and TRBJ2-5; TRBD2 agrees at 7 bases. Germline V gives CDR1 DFQATT, CDR2 SNEGSKA (reference sequence). This CDR3 spans 15 amino acids. With V trimmed by 0 bases and J by 4 bases, 8 bases remained unmatched.

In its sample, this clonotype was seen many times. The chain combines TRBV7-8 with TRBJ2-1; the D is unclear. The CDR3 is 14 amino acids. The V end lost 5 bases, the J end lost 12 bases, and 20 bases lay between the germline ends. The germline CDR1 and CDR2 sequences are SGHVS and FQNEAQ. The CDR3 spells CASSQPQPQEGQFF. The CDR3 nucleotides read TGTGCCAGCAGCCAACCACAACCGCAGGAAGGGCAGTTCTTC.

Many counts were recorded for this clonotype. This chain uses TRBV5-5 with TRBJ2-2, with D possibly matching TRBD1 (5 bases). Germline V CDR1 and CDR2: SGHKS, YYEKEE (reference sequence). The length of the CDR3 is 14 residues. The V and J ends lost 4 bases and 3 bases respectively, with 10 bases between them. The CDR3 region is CASSLGHDTGELFF. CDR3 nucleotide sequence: TGTGCCAGCAGCCTAGGACACGACACCGGGGAGCTGTTTTTT.

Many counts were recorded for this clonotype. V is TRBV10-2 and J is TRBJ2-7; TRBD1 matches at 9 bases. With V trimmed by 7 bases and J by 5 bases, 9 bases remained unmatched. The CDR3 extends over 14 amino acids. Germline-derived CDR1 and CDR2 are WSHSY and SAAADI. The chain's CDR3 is CASTIQGARDEQYF. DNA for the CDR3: TGCGCCAGCACCATACAGGGGGCAAGGGACGAGCAGTACTTC.

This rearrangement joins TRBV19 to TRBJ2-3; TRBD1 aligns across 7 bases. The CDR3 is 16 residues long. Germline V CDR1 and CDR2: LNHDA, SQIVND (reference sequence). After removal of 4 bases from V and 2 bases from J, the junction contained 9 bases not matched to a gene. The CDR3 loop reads CASSSGQDRVTDTQYF. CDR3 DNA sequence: TGTGCCAGTAGTAGCGGACAGGACCGGGTCACAGATACGCAGTATTTT.

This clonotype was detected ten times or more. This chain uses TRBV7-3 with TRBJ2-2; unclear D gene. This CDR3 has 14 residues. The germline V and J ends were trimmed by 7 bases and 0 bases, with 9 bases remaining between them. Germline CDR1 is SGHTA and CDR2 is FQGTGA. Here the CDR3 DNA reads TGTGCCAGCACGTATCAGGCGAACACCGGGGAGCTGTTTTTT. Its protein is CASTYQANTGELFF.

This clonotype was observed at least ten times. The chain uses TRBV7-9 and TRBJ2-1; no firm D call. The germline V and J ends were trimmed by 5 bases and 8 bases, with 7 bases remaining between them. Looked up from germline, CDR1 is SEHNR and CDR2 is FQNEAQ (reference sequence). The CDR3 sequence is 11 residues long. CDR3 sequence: CASSPVYEQFF. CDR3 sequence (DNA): TGTGCCAGCAGCCCCGTCTATGAGCAGTTCTTC.

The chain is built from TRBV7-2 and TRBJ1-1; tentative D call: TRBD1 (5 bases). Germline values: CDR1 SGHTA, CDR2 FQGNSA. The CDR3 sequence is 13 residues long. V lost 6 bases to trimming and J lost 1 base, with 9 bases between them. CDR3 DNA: TGTGCCAGCAGGTACAGGAGGAACACTGAAGCTTTCTTT. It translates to CASRYRRNTEAFF. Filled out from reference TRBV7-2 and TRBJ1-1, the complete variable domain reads GAGVSQSPSNKVTEKGKDVELRCDPISGHTALYWYRQSLGQGLEFLIYFQGNSAPDKSGLPSDRFSAERTGGSVSTLTIQRTQQEDSAVYLCASRYRRNTEAFFGQGTRLTVV.

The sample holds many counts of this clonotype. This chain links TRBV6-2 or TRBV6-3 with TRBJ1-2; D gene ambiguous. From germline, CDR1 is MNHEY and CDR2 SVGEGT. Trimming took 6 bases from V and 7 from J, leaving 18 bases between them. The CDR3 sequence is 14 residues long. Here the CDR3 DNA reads TGTGCCAGCAGCGACCACCCCCCTTCCGCTGGCTACACCTTC. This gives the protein CASSDHPPSAGYTF.